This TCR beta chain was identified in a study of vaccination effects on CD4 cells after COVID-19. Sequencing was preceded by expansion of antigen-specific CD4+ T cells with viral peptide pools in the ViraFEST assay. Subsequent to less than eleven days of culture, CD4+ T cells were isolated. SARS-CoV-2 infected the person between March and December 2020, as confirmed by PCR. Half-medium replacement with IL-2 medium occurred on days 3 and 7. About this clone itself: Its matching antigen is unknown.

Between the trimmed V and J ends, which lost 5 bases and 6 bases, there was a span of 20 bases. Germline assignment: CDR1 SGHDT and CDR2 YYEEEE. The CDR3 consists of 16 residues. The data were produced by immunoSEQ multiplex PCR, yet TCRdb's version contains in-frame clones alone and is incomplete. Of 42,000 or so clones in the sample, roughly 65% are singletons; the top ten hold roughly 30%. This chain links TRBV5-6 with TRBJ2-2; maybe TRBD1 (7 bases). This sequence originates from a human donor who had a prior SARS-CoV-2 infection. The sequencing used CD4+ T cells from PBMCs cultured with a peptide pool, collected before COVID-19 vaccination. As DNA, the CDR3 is TGTGCCAGCAGAATGGCGTGGGGCAGGGGGGCCGGGGAGCTGTTTTTT. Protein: CASRMAWGRGAGELFF.